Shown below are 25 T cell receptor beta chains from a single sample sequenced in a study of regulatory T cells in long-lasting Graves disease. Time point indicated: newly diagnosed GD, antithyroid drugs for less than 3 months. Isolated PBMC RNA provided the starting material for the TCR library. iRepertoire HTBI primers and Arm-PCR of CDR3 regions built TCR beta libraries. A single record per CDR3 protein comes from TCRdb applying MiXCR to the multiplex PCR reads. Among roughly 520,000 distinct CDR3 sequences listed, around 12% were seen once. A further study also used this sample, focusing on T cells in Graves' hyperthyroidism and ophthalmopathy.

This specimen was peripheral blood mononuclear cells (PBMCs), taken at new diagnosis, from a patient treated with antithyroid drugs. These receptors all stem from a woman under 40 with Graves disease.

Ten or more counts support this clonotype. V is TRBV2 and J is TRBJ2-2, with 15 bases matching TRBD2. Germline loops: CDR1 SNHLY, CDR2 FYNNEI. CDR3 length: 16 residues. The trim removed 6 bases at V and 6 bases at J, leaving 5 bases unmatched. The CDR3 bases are TGTGCCAGCAGAGGGACTAGCGGGAGGTCGGCCGGGGAGCTGTTTTTT. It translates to CASRGTSGRSAGELFF. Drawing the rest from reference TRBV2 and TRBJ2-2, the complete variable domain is EPEVTQTPSHQVTQMGQEVILRCVPISNHLYFYWYRQILGQKVEFLVSFYNNEISEKSEIFDDQFSVERPDGSNFTLKIRSTKLEDSAMYFCASRGTSGRSAGELFFGEGSRLTVL.

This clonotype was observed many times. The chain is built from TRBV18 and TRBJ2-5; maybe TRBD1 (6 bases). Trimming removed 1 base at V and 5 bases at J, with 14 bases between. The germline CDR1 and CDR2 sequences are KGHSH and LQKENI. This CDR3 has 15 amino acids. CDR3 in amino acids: CASSPRAGAGETQYF. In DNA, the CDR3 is TGTGCCAGCTCACCACGGGCAGGGGCAGGGGAGACCCAGTACTTC.

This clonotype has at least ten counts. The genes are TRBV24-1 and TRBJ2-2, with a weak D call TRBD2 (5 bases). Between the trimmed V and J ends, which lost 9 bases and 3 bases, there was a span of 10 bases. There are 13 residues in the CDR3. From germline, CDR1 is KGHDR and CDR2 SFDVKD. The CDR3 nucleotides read TGTGCCACCTTGGGAGAGGACACCGGGGAGCTGTTTTTT. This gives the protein CATLGEDTGELFF.

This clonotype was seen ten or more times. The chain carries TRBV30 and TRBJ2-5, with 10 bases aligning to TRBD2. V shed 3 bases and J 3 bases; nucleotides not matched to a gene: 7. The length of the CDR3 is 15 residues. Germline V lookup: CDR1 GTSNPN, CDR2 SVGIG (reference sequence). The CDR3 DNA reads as TGTGCCTGGAGGGGCCCCGGACTAGCGGAAGAGACCCAGTACTTC. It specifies CAWRGPGLAEETQYF.

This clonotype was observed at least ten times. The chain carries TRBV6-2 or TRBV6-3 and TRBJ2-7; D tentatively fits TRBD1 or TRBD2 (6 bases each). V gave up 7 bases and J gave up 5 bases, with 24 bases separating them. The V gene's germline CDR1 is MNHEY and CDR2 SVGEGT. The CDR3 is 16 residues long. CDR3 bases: TGTGCCAGCACCCAAAGCTGGGGGGCGGTCTCTCACGAGCAGTACTTC. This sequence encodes CASTQSWGAVSHEQYF.

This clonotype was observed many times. The CDR3 DNA is TGTGCCAGCATAGGAATACCGGGGGAGACCTATGGCTACACCTTC. This translates into CASIGIPGETYGYTF. The rearrangement links TRBV2 to TRBJ1-2; perhaps TRBD1 as D (5 bases). V lost 7 bases, J lost 4 bases, and 19 bases lay in between. CDR1 and CDR2 from the germline V gene are SNHLY and FYNNEI. The CDR3 is 15 amino acids.

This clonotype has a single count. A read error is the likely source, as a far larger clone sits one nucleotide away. The CDR3 loop is CASSELAGVGEQFF. CDR3 sequence (DNA): TGTGCCAGCAGTGAACTAGCGGGAGTGGGCGAGCAGTTCTTC. V usage is TRBV2 and J usage is TRBJ2-1; 10 bases are shared with TRBD2. J was trimmed by 10 bases and V by 2 bases; bases with no gene match: 5. The CDR3 totals 14 residues. Germline CDR1 reads SNHLY; CDR2 reads FYNNEI.

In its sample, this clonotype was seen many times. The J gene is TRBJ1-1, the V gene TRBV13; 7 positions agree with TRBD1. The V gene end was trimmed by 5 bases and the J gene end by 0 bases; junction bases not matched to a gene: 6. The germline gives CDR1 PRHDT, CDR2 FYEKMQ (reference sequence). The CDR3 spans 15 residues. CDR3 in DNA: TGTGCCAGCAGCGTTGGGGGACAGCTGAACACTGAAGCTTTCTTT. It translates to CASSVGGQLNTEAFF.

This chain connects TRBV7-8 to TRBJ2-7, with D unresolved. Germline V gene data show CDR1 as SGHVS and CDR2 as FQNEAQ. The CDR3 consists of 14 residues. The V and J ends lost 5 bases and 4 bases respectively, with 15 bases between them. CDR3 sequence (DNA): TGTGCCAGCAGCCTCATGCCAAGGGCGTACGAGCAGTACTTC. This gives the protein CASSLMPRAYEQYF.

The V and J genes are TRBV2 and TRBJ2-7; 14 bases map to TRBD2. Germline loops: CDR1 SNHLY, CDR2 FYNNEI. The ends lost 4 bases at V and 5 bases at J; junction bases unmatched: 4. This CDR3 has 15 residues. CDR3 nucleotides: TGTGCCAGCAGTGGCGGGACTAGCGGGAGCCACGAGCAGTACTTC. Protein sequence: CASSGGTSGSHEQYF.

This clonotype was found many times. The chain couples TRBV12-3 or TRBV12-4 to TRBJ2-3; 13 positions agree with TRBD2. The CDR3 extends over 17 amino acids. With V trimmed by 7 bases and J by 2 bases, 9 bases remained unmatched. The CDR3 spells CASTRMGLAGPTDTQYF. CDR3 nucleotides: TGTGCCAGCACACGAATGGGACTAGCGGGACCCACAGATACGCAGTATTTT.

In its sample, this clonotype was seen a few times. Written as DNA, the CDR3 is TGTGCCAGCAGCCGGGACAGATACGAGGAAGCTTTCTTT. This translates into CASSRDRYEEAFF. The chain combines TRBV12-3 or TRBV12-4 with TRBJ1-1; 7 bases are a match to TRBD1. V gave up 6 bases and J gave up 8 bases; unmatched junction bases: 9. The CDR3 is 13 amino acids.

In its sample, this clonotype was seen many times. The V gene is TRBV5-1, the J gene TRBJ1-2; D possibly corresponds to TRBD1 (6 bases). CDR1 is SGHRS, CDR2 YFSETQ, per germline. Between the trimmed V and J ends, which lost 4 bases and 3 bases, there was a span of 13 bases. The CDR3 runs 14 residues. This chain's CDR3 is CASSIGRTDYGYTF. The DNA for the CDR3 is TGCGCCAGCAGCATCGGTCGGACAGACTATGGCTACACCTTC.

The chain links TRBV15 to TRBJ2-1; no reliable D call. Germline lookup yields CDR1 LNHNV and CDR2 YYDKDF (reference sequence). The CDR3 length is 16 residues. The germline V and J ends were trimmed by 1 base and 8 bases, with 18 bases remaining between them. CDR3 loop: CATSRGFVGQRDEQFF. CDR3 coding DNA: TGTGCCACCAGCAGAGGGTTTGTGGGTCAGAGAGATGAGCAGTTCTTC.

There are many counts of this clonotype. CDR3 region: CASSLGAFDSQETQYF. Written as DNA, the CDR3 is TGTGCCAGCAGTTTGGGGGCCTTCGACAGCCAAGAGACCCAGTACTTC. The chain is built from TRBV28 and TRBJ2-5, with a tentative D call TRBD1 (6 bases). The CDR3 has 16 amino acids. CDR1 and CDR2 from the germline V gene are MDHEN and SYDVKM. Between the trimmed V and J ends, which lost 3 bases and 1 base, there was a span of 15 bases.

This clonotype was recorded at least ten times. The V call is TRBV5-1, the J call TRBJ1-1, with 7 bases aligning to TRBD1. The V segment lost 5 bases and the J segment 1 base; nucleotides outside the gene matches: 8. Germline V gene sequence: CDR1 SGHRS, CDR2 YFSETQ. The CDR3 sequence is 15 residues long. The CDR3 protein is CASSIQGRWNTEAFF. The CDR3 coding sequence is TGCGCCAGCAGTATACAGGGGCGTTGGAACACTGAAGCTTTCTTT.

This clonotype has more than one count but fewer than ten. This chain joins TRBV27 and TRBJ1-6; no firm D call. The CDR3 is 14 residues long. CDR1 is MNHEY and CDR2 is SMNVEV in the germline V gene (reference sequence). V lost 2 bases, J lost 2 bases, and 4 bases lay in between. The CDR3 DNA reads TGTGCCAGCAGTTTACGAGCCTATAATTCACCCCTCCACTTT. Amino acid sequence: CASSLRAYNSPLHF.

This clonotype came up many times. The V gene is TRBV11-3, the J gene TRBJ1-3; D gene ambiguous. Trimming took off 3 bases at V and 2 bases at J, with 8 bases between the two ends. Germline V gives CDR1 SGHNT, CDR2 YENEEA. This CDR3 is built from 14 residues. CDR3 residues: CASSFLTTGNTIYF. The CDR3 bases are TGTGCCAGCAGCTTTCTTACTACTGGAAACACCATATATTTT. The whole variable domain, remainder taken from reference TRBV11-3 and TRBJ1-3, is EAGVVQSPRYKIIEKKQPVAFWCNPISGHNTLYWYLQNLGQGPELLIRYENEEAVDDSQLPKDRFSAERLKGVDSTLKIQPAELGDSAVYLCASSFLTTGNTIYFGEGSWLTVV.

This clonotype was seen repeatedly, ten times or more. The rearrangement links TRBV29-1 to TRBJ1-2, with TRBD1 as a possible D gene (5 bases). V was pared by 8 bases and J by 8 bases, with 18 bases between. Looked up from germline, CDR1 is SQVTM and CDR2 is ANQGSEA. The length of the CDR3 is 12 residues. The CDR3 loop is CSTRDRPGGYTF. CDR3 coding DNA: TGCAGCACGAGGGACCGTCCGGGAGGCTACACCTTC.

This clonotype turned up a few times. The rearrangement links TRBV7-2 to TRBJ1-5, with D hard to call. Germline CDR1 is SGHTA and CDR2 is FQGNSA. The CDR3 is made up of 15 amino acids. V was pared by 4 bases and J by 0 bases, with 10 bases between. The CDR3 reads CASSYLRDSNQPQHF. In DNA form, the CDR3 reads TGTGCCAGCAGCTACTTGCGTGATAGCAATCAGCCCCAGCATTTT.

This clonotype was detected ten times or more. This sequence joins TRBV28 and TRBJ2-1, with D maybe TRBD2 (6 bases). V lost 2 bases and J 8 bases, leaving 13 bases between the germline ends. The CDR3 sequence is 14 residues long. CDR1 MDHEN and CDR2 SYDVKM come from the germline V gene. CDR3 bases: TGTGCCAGCAGTTTACGGACTAAGGCCGATGAGCAGTTCTTC. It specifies CASSLRTKADEQFF.

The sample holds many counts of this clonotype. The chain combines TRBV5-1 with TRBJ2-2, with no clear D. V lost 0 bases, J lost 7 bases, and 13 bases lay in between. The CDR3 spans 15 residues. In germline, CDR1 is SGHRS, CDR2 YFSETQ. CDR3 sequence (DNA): TGCGCCAGCAGCTTGGGTCTAGAAGTCGTCGGGGAGCTGTTTTTT. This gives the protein CASSLGLEVVGELFF.

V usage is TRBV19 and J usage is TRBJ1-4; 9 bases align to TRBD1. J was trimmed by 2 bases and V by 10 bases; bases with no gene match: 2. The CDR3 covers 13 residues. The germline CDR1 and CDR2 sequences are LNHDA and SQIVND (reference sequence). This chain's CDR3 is CATTGGTNEKLFF. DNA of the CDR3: TGTGCCACAACAGGGGGCACTAATGAAAAACTGTTTTTT.

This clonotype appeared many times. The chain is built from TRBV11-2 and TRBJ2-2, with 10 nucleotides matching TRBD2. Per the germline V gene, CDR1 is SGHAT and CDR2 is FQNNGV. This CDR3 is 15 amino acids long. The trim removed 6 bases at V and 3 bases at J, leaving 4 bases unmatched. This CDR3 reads CASRRLAGDTGELFF. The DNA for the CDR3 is TGTGCCAGCAGGCGTCTAGCGGGAGACACCGGGGAGCTGTTTTTT.

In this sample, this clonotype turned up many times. The CDR3 loop reads CASSPESLEETQYF. DNA of the CDR3: TGTGCCAGCAGCCCCGAAAGCCTGGAAGAGACCCAGTACTTC. J is TRBJ2-5 and V is TRBV11-3; no reliable D call. Trimming stripped 5 bases from V and 3 bases from J, with 13 bases between. This CDR3 contains 14 residues. CDR1 is SGHNT, CDR2 YENEEA, per germline.